The clone carrying this TCR beta chain was seen ten or more times. From the 5' RACE reads, TCRdb called clonotypes with MiXCR, one entry per CDR3 protein. This table has about 120,000 distinct CDR3 sequences, roughly 3.2% appearing once. The data were obtained in a study of neurological immune-mediated disorders. The CDR3 is 15 amino acids. Losses at the gene ends were 10 bases for V and 1 base for J; bases not matched to a gene: 9. From germline, CDR1 is MNHNY and CDR2 SVGAGI (reference sequence). The chain recombines TRBV6-6 with TRBJ2-5; 10 positions match TRBD1. The sequencing sample was made of PBMCs. The sequence was collected from a woman under 40 with multiple sclerosis. Here the CDR3 reads CATLEDRGSQETQYF. The CDR3 DNA follows: TGTGCCACCCTTGAGGACAGGGGGTCCCAAGAGACCCAGTACTTC.